This T cell receptor beta chain appears in the sequencing data of a study of identical twins (dated by TCRdb to between 2015 and 2016). Looking at the study overall: To test whether fetal clonotypes persist, this study deep-sequenced TCR alpha and beta repertoires from monozygotic twins, from unrelated adults of various ages, and from cord blood. Replicate twin experiments were performed at different times using different library preparation protocols to rule out contamination.

Beyond this particular receptor, the publication reports: The excess sharing between twins in beta out-of-frame sequences was weaker because fewer shared sequences reduced the signal-to-noise ratio. Out-of-frame TCR alpha sequences shared between twins showed an excess of low generation-probability sequences compared with coincidental sharing between unrelated individuals. Because the same donors could not be followed over many years, the conclusions depended on cross-sectional statistical analysis. Fewer insertions were carried by abundant cord blood beta clonotypes, a similar but weaker trend appeared in young adult naive repertoires, and no such trend appeared in memory repertoires. Invariant T cells such as MAIT and iNKT could partly confound zero-insertion analyses, although diverse VJ usage argued against such confounding for most clonotypes. Out-of-frame TCR alpha sharing in monozygotic twins was systematically underestimated by recombination models, whereas sharing between unrelated individuals was in agreement with the recombination models.

Only healthy Caucasian donors were included. Three pairs of female monozygotic twins, all aged about 18 to 30 years, were included in the twin cohort. RNA for TCR libraries was isolated from peripheral blood mononuclear cells. The library was obtained by 5' RACE. Sequencing relied on an Illumina HiSeq 2000. A universal primer binding site was introduced by template switching, and a unique molecular identifier was present in the final cDNA, enabling accurate counting of TCR cDNA molecules. First-strand cDNA for TCR alpha and beta chains was synthesized from specific primers in the conserved constant-segment region. To control for contamination, every cDNA library was double barcoded, receiving both a SMART-Mk sample barcode and Illumina barcodes. Two successive PCR steps introduced TruSeq adapter sequences along with Illumina sample barcodes. The Illumina HiSeq platform was used with custom primers to sequence TCR alpha and beta cDNA libraries. From the authors' description of their analysis: MiGEC processed the raw reads to extract unique molecular identifiers, while MiXCR was used to determine the CDR3 positions. Recombination models were inferred per individual with the repgenHMM and IGoR tools using an EM algorithm. Shared clonotype analysis was performed with the tcR package in R, normalizing sharing by the product of cloneset sizes. To study raw recombination without the effects of thymic and clonal selection, out-of-frame nonproductive sequences were analyzed. TCRdb passed the public sequencing reads through fastp at Q25 and MiXCR, retaining productive beta sequences. Every CDR3 protein is listed once, alongside the most common genes and DNA of its rows. The V and J calls here are based on TCRdb, not the publication. This sample gives hundreds of thousands of distinct CDR3 sequences in total; 8% to 9% of them show up just once. 0.98% of the sample lies in the top ten.

This clonotype was recorded many times. Its antigen remains undetermined. Base qualities were left out, and no much larger clone turns up one base away. V and J lose 6 bases and 5 bases, and a span of 5 bases separates them. Reading the germline V gene gives CDR1 SNHLY and CDR2 FYNNEI. The CDR3 holds 11 amino acids from the cysteine to the phenylalanine. The entry retains the CDR3 DNA only, 33 bases that are in frame from base 1. These data were also reused for a study on yellow fever vaccine responses in identical twins. As that second paper reports: The T cell response to vaccination in identical twins was reported by the authors to appear partly convergent and partly personalized. Focusing on identical twins, the study followed the T cell clones that responded to the vaccine, and did so with precision.

The chain uses TRBV2 and TRBJ2-1, with the identity of the D gene unclear. This clonotype originated in a woman aged 18-29 years in good health. Sample: PBMCs. CDR3 loop: CASSINNEQFF. The DNA sequence is given as TGTGCCAGCAGCATTAACAATGAGCAGTTCTTC.